The sequence of this T cell receptor beta chain was determined in a study of blood T cell repertoires in COVID-19. Background on the study: Samples taken during acute and convalescent COVID-19 were collected in the United States, Italy and Spain.

Per the original methods: Amplifying reference gene primers gave estimates of nucleated cell counts. The method was immunoSEQ multiplex PCR; TCRdb's version includes in-frame clones alone and lacks a portion of them. V, J and clone size derive from that table, while D and trimming were established from the DNA sequence. Of 200,000 to 250,000 clones detected, about 90% appear once; the ten largest clones hold roughly 2.5%. Looked up from germline, CDR1 is MDHEN and CDR2 is SYDVKM. The CDR3 totals 17 residues. With V trimmed by 5 bases and J by 6 bases, 13 bases remained unmatched. Sequencing used peripheral blood. This chain links TRBV28 with TRBJ1-5; 10 positions agree with TRBD1. The clonotype comes from a man aged 25-45 years with COVID-19, enrolled during active disease. As DNA, the CDR3 is TGTGCCAGCAGTCCAACCCCGGGACAGGGGAAGAGTCAGCCCCAGCATTTT. It is translated as CASSPTPGQGKSQPQHF.